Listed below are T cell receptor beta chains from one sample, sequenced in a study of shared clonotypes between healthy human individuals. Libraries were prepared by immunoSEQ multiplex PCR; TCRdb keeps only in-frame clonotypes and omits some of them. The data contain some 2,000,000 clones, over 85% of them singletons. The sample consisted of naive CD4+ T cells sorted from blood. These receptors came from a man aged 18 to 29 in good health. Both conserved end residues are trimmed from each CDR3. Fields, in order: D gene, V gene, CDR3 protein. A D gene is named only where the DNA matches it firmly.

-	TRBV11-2	ASSLAPYSYNEQF
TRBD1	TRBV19	ASRSNPEGAYGYT
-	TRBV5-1	ASSLAASTEAF
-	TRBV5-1	ASSLNSESPLH
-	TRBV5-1	ASSILGGMSEQY
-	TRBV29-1	SVERQIRTEAF
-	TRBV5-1	ASRKVGGVDEQF
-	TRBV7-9	ASSPLEAF
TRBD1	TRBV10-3	AISAGTENSPLH
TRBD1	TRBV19	ASKQGAGSPLH
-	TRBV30	AWSVRRTGTEAF
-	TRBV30	AWSVLRGAETQY
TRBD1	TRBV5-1	ASSHHETGGDEKLF
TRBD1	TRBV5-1	ASSLVGDRGNEQF
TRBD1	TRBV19	ASSPVDRGDSNQPQH
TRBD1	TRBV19	ASSRTRDRVYEQY